The rows below give T cell receptor beta chains drawn from one sample of a study of post-analysis software for immune sequencing data. TCRdb processed the PCR reads anew with MiXCR; each CDR3 protein has one entry. Altogether about 210,000 distinct CDR3 sequences are present, approximately 28% being singletons, with the ten largest covering roughly 3.4%. Source material: blood. Source of these receptors: a girl aged 2 to 17 with multiple sclerosis. CDR3s include the opening cysteine and the closing phenylalanine or tryptophan. The D gene is left open where the match is weak. Some rows mark clone size as missing; the rest say once, few, many or name a class of expanded clone.

TRBJ2-3 NA TRBV20-1 few CSAIKGQSSTDTQYF TGCAGTGCTATAAAAGGACAGTCTAGCACAGATACGCAGTATTTT
TRBJ1-2 NA TRBV28 many CASSSPRAAEGYTF TGTGCCAGCAGTTCCCCCCGGGCTGCCGAGGGCTACACCTTC
TRBJ2-3 NA TRBV29-1 NA CSVERLARADTQYF TGCAGCGTTGAACGTCTAGCCAGGGCAGATACGCAGTATTTT
TRBJ2-1 NA TRBV28 NA CASSLGLDDRHNEQFF TGTGCCAGCAGTTTGGGTTTAGATGACAGACACAATGAGCAGTTCTTC
TRBJ2-1 NA TRBV28 once CASSLVPQGGNEQFF TGTGCCAGCAGTTTAGTGCCGCAGGGAGGCAATGAGCAGTTCTTC
TRBJ2-3 NA TRBV5-1 many CASSYHSSTDTQYF TGCGCCAGCAGCTACCACTCTAGCACAGATACGCAGTATTTT
TRBJ1-1 TRBD1 TRBV6-2/TRBV6-3 few CASSYRQGRSMNTEAFF TGTGCCAGCAGTTACCGACAGGGACGAAGCATGAACACTGAAGCTTTCTTT
TRBJ1-2 NA TRBV4-2 many CASSQGLSVGYGYTF TGTGCCAGCAGCCAAGGACTCTCAGTGGGCTATGGCTACACCTTC
TRBJ2-5 TRBD1 TRBV12-3/TRBV12-4 many CASSSRDRGTVGQYF TGTGCCAGCAGCTCACGTGACAGGGGTACTGTCGGGCAGTACTTC
TRBJ2-5 NA TRBV30 many CAWSLETQYF TGTGCCTGGAGTTTGGAGACCCAGTACTTC
TRBJ1-1 NA TRBV7-9 NA CASSEGQGMNTEAFF TGTGCCAGCAGCGAGGGGCAGGGCATGAACACTGAAGCTTTCTTT
TRBJ1-5 NA TRBV7-2 NA CASSPHSMVRPQHF TGTGCCAGCAGCCCCCATTCCATGGTCAGGCCCCAGCATTTT
TRBJ1-4 TRBD1 TRBV5-1 NA CASTRGTATNEKLFF TGCGCCAGCACCAGGGGGACAGCAACTAATGAAAAACTGTTTTTT
TRBJ1-1 NA TRBV29-1 many CAAMNTEAFF TGTGCTGCTATGAACACTGAAGCTTTCTTT
TRBJ1-5 NA TRBV27 NA CASSYRVGSNQPQHF TGTGCCAGCAGTTACAGGGTAGGAAGCAATCAGCCCCAGCATTTT
TRBJ1-2 NA TRBV27 NA CASSPFPGTGYTF TGTGCCAGCAGCCCTTTTCCGGGAACTGGCTACACCTTC
TRBJ1-6 TRBD1 TRBV7-9 NA CASSLGDRGSPLHF TGTGCCAGCAGCTTAGGAGACAGGGGCTCACCCCTCCACTTT
TRBJ1-1 NA TRBV6-1 many CASSVRHGTEAFF TGTGCCAGCAGTGTAAGGCACGGCACTGAAGCTTTCTTT
TRBJ2-7 TRBD2 TRBV9 many CASSVVPSGVVEQYF TGTGCCAGCAGCGTAGTCCCTAGCGGGGTGGTCGAGCAGTACTTC
TRBJ2-1 TRBD1 TRBV29-1 many CSVDQGASYNEQFF TGCAGCGTTGACCAGGGGGCCTCCTACAATGAGCAGTTCTTC
TRBJ1-1 TRBD1 TRBV6-5 NA CASSTWDRGSKAFF TGTGCCAGCAGTACCTGGGACAGGGGATCAAAAGCTTTCTTT
TRBJ2-2 NA TRBV6-5 few CASRGVGGELFF TGTGCCAGCAGAGGGGTTGGCGGGGAGCTGTTTTTT
TRBJ2-7 TRBD1 TRBV2 many CASSDGDRLNTYEQYF TGTGCCAGCAGTGATGGGGACAGGTTGAATACCTACGAGCAGTACTTC
TRBJ2-2 NA TRBV6-1 NA CASRMTILTGELFF TGTGCCAGCAGGATGACTATTCTCACCGGGGAGCTGTTTTTT
TRBJ2-5 TRBD2 TRBV10-3 many CAISPGTSGRQYF TGTGCCATCAGTCCGGGGACTAGCGGGAGGCAGTACTTC
TRBJ1-2 NA TRBV7-2 NA CAGSLTTPGMGYGYTF TGTGCCGGCAGCTTAACTACGCCGGGGATGGGCTATGGCTACACCTTC
TRBJ2-3 NA TRBV5-1 few CASSEPATDTQYF TGCGCCAGCAGCGAGCCAGCCACAGATACGCAGTATTTT
TRBJ2-6 TRBD2 TRBV5-1 NA CASSLGRGALYSGANVLTF TGCGCCAGCAGCTTGGGGCGGGGGGCCCTCTACTCTGGGGCCAACGTCCTGACTTTC
TRBJ2-1 NA TRBV5-1 many CASSLAGDSYNEQFF TGCGCCAGCAGCTTGGCGGGGGACTCCTACAATGAGCAGTTCTTC
TRBJ1-5 TRBD1 TRBV20-1 NA CSAREVGGGQPQHF TGCAGTGCTAGAGAGGTAGGGGGCGGTCAGCCCCAGCATTTT
TRBJ1-4 TRBD1 TRBV4-1 NA CASSHPRGEINEKLFF TGCGCCAGCAGCCATCCCAGGGGGGAGATTAATGAAAAACTGTTTTTT
TRBJ2-7 NA TRBV5-1 many CASWWGDKPHEQYF TGCGCCAGCTGGTGGGGGGACAAACCCCACGAGCAGTACTTC
TRBJ2-7 NA TRBV20-1 few CSAGASYEQYF TGCAGTGCCGGGGCTTCCTACGAGCAGTACTTC
TRBJ2-1 NA TRBV5-6 few CASNYLTGRNEQFF TGTGCCAGCAACTACCTCACGGGAAGGAATGAGCAGTTCTTC
TRBJ2-3 TRBD1 TRBV20-1 once CSATSDRGPTDTQYF TGCAGTGCTACCAGCGACAGGGGTCCCACAGATACGCAGTATTTT
TRBJ1-1 NA TRBV4-1 NA CASSPLGGSTEAFF TGCGCCAGCAGCCCCCTAGGGGGGAGCACTGAAGCTTTCTTT
TRBJ2-7 TRBD1 TRBV2 many CASSGDRDEAYEQYF TGTGCCAGCAGTGGGGACAGAGATGAAGCCTACGAGCAGTACTTC
TRBJ2-5 NA TRBV19 NA CASSHVPDRLETQYF TGTGCCAGTAGTCACGTTCCTGATCGGCTAGAGACCCAGTACTTC
TRBJ2-7 NA TRBV20-1 NA CSLGTIVAGGEQYF TGCAGTTTGGGGACCATAGTGGCTGGGGGCGAGCAGTACTTC
TRBJ2-7 NA TRBV18 few CASSPSVGVSSYEQYF TGTGCCAGCTCACCCAGTGTCGGGGTCAGCTCCTACGAGCAGTACTTC
TRBJ1-5 NA TRBV6-6 many CASLITNGQVINQPQHF TGTGCCAGCCTAATCACAAACGGGCAGGTTATCAATCAGCCCCAGCATTTT
TRBJ2-5 TRBD1 TRBV20-1 many CSARRTGTAQETQYF TGCAGTGCCCGACGCACGGGGACAGCTCAAGAGACCCAGTACTTC